This TCR beta chain was profiled in a study of blood T cell repertoires in COVID-19. Study-wide background: Acute and convalescent COVID-19 samples came from the United States, Italy and Spain. T cells, B-cell-depleted T cells, or PBMCs supplied cDNA or gDNA.

Germline CDR1 LGHNT, CDR2 FRNRAP. V lost 7 bases and J 4 bases, leaving 11 bases between the germline ends. The CDR3 is 13 amino acids. How the authors handled the data: Estimation of nucleated cell counts was performed using reference gene primer amplification. Produced via immunoSEQ multiplex PCR; TCRdb's table is partial and in-frame only. That table furnishes V, J and clone size, whereas the DNA furnished D and trimming. Of 50,000 or so clones detected, under 95% appear once; the ten largest clones hold around 6.4%. This clone appeared a few times. This TCR derives from a man aged 65-85 years with active COVID-19. Source material: peripheral blood. The chain carries TRBV12-5 and TRBJ1-3; D gene unclear. The CDR3 DNA follows: TGTGCTAGTGCCAGAGGAGGAGGAAACACCATATATTTT. Translation: CASARGGGNTIYF.